The entry below gives a single T cell receptor beta chain sequence along with its context. Genomic DNA provided the template from which TCR beta VDJ and CDR3 profiles were obtained. TCRdb processed the reads anew with MiXCR; each CDR3 protein has one entry. The sample contains about 110,000 distinct CDR3 sequences, 40% to 60% of which appear only once. The sample comes from a study of CD8+CD57+ T cells in acquired aplastic anemia. CDR1 KGHDR and CDR2 SFDVKD come from the germline V gene. The CDR3 contains 15 residues. Trimming took 2 bases from V and 2 from J, leaving 11 bases between them. Sequences were obtained from sorted CD4+, CD8+, or CD8+CD57+ T cells (not recorded which) from PBMCs. This TCR was sampled from a human donor in good health, serving as a control. The chain recombines TRBV24-1 with TRBJ2-5; D possibly corresponds to TRBD2 (6 bases). CDR3 amino acids: CATSDSGGTQETQYF. The CDR3 nucleotides read TGTGCCACCAGTGATTCAGGAGGGACTCAAGAGACCCAGTACTTC.